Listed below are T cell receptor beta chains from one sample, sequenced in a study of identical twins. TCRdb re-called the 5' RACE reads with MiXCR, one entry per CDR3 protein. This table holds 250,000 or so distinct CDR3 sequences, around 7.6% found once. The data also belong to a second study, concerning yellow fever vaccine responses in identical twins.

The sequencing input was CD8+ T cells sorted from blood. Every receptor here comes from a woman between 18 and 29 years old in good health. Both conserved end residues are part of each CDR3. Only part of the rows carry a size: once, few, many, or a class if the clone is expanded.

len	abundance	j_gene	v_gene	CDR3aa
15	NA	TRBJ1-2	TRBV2	CASSVTGGANYGYTF
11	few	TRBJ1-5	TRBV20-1	CSARDLGSQHF
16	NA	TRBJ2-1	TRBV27	CASSLSGTSTMVEQFF
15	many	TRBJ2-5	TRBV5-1	CASSLDLGAQETQYF
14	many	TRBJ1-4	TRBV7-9	CASSSGLVEEKLFF
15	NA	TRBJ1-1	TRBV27	CASSIAGTPNTEAFF
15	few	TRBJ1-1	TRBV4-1	CASSQRQGGNTEAFF
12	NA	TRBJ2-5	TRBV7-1	CARSSGGETQYF
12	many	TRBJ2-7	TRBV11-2	CASSSNSYEQYF
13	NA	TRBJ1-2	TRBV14	CASCQAYQSGYTF
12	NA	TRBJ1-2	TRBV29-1	CSAWAGSYGYTF
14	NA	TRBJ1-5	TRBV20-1	CSASIPYSNQPQHF
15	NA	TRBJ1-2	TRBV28	CASSPGTGVGYGYTF
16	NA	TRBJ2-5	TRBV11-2	CASSPVAQRGEETQYF
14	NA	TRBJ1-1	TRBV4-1	CASSQGGGDTEAFF
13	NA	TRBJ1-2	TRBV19	CASTLGGLNGYTF
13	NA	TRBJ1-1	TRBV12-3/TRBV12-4	CASSYRQNTEAFF
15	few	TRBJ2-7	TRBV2	CASSERGQAVYEQYF
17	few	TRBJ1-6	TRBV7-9	CASSLGREHSYNSPLHF
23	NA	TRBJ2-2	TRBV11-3	CASSLGAWSETSGRAKDTGELFF
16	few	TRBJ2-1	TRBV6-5	CASSYSFFYTNNEQFF
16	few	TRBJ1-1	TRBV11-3	CASSLGRTGSNTEAFF
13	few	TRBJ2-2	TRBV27	CASLFPNTGELFF
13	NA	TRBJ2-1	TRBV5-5	CASRNHPNNEQFF
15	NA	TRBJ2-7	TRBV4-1	CASSQVGRASYEQYF
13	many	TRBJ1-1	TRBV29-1	CSVLGPMNTEAFF
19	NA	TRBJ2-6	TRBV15	CATSRDNQGSFSGANVLTF
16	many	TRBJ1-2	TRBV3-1	CASSQDRVGTYYGYTF
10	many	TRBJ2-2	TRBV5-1	CASKGGELFF
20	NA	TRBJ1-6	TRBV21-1	CASSKGRGQVPSSYNSPLHF
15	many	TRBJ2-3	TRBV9	CASSDRDRGRDTQYF
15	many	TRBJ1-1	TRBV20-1	CSARDGGAGDTEAFF
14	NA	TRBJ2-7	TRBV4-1	CASSQADLSYEQYF
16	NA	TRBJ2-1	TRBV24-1	CATSPKGVGSYNEQFF
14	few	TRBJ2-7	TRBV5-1	CASSPRSGSHEQYF
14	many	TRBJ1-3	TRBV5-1	CASSPRAGADTIYF
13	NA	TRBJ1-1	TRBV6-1	CASSEDLITEAFF
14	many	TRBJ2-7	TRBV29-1	CSVELAGRGYEQYF
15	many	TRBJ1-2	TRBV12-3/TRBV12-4	CASSSGQGAIYGYTF
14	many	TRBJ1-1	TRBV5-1	CASSLNGPGRWAFF
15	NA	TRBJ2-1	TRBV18	CASSPWGLGGDEQFF
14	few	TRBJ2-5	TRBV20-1	CSATDLASGETQYF
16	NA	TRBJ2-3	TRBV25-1	CASSALVGGRADTQYF
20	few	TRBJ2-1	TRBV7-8	CASSLPPGLALTSSYNEQFF
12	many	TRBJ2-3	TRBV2	CASGADRDTQYF
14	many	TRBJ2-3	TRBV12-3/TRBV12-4	CASSFRGGTDTQYF
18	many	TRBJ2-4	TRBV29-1	CSVETRTGSSWGKNIQYF
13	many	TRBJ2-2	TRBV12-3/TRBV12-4	CASRLSGTGELFF
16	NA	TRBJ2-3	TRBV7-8	CASSQAVWPGPDTQYF
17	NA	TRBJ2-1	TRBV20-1	CSAPGDVSGGPGNEQFF
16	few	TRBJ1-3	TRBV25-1	CASTLGKGRDGNTIYF
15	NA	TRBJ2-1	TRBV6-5	CASSYSGSGRNEQFF
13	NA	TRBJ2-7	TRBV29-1	CSARPAGSYEQYF